The entry that follows covers one T cell receptor (beta chain) sequence. The repertoire was sequenced with immunoSEQ multiplex PCR; TCRdb's copy has only in-frame clones and lacks some. The table records roughly 150,000 clones, around 90% of them present only once. The sample belongs to a study of T cell responses to AZD1222 COVID-19 vaccine. From germline, CDR1 is SQVTM and CDR2 ANQGSEA. There are 14 residues in the CDR3. Trimming at V came to 6 bases and at J to 9 bases, leaving 10 bases not matched to a gene. The material sequenced was peripheral blood, taken 28 days after the second AZD1222 dose. This clonotype was obtained from an adult who received the AZD1222 COVID-19 vaccine. V and J are TRBV29-1 and TRBJ1-6; 8 bases fit TRBD1. CDR3 protein: CSVRTGGLSSPLHF. In DNA, the CDR3 is TGCAGCGTGCGAACAGGGGGATTAAGTTCACCCCTCCACTTT.